The T cell receptor (beta chain) described here comes from a study of blood T cell repertoires in COVID-19. On the study more broadly: In each case, the material was cDNA or gDNA derived from T cells, B-cell-depleted T cells, or PBMCs.

CDR3 size: 15 residues. V was trimmed by 4 bases and J by 8 bases, leaving 21 bases between them. Looked up from germline, CDR1 is SGHRS and CDR2 is YFSETQ. The authors' processing: Amplification from reference gene primers served as the basis for estimated nucleated cell counts. Here immunoSEQ multiplex PCR was the method, and the copy in TCRdb shows in-frame clones only, minus some. D and trimming come from the DNA, and the V and J calls and clone size come from that table. The sample carries approximately 98,000 clones, around 86% recorded once. Source material: peripheral blood. The TCR comes from a woman aged 70-85 years with acute or convalescent COVID-19. This chain joins TRBV5-1 and TRBJ1-2; TRBD1 is a possible D gene (6 bases). The CDR3 DNA reads as TGCGCCAGCAGCCCTAAGGACAGCCGGGCGGAAGGCTACACCTTC. Residues: CASSPKDSRAEGYTF.